Listed here are 4 T cell receptor beta chains from one sample, sequenced in a study of T cell responses to AZD1222 COVID-19 vaccine. Method: immunoSEQ multiplex PCR; TCRdb's copy keeps in-frame clones and lacks some. The sample shows 160,000 or so clones, 85% to 95% of them seen only once. The sample was peripheral blood, taken 28 days after the second AZD1222 dose. Every receptor here comes from an adult who received the AZD1222 COVID-19 vaccine.

The V gene is TRBV3-1 (or the pseudogene TRBV3-2), the J gene TRBJ2-1; 10 nucleotides align to TRBD2. CDR1 is LGHDT, CDR2 YNNKEL, per germline (reference sequence). The CDR3 contains 17 residues. V was clipped by 4 bases and J by 7 bases; unmatched bases: 13. CDR3 protein: CASSRSRAGGPVNEQFF. CDR3 sequence (DNA): TGTGCCAGCAGCCGTTCTCGAGCGGGAGGGCCGGTTAATGAGCAGTTCTTC.

The CDR3 reads CASSVGTSGYEQYF. CDR3 nucleotide sequence: TGTGCCAGCAGCGTCGGGACTAGCGGCTACGAGCAGTACTTC. V is TRBV9 and J is TRBJ2-7, with 11 bases fitting TRBD2. CDR3 length: 14 residues. Germline lookup yields CDR1 SGDLS and CDR2 YYNGEE. Losses at the gene ends were 2 bases for V and 3 bases for J; bases not matched to a gene: 1. The variable domain in full, with the rest retrieved from reference TRBV9 and TRBJ2-7, is DSGVTQTPKHLITATGQRVTLRCSPRSGDLSVYWYQQSLDQGLQFLIQYYNGEERAKGNILERFSAQQFPDLHSELNLSSLELGDSALYFCASSVGTSGYEQYFGPGTRLTVT.

The chain employs TRBV10-3 and TRBJ1-1; possibly TRBD1 for D (5 bases). The CDR3 runs to 12 residues. Germline V CDR1 and CDR2: ENHRY, SYGVKD. The V end lost 10 bases, the J end lost 2 bases, and 11 bases lay between the germline ends. The CDR3 is CATEGANTEAFF. The CDR3 DNA is TGTGCCACCGAAGGGGCTAACACTGAAGCTTTCTTT.

This clone was detected only a few times. J is TRBJ1-6 and V is TRBV5-1; D possibly corresponds to TRBD1 (6 bases). V was clipped by 4 bases and J by 10 bases, with 12 bases between them. The germline CDR1 and CDR2 sequences are SGHRS and YFSETQ. CDR3 length: 13 residues. The CDR3 here is CASSQTGNSPLHF. Here the CDR3 DNA reads TGCGCCAGCAGCCAAACAGGGAACTCACCCCTCCACTTT. Full variable domain (missing parts from reference TRBV5-1 and TRBJ1-6): KAGVTQTPRYLIKTRGQQVTLSCSPISGHRSVSWYQQTPGQGLQFLFEYFSETQRNKGNFPGRFSGRQFSNSRSEMNVSTLELGDSALYLCASSQTGNSPLHFGNGTRLTVT.